The clone carrying this T cell receptor (beta chain) was seen only a few times. These data belong to a study of OX40 agonist ivuxolimab in advanced cancers. For the study at large: It was ivuxolimab, an agonistic anti-OX40 (CD134) antibody, that patients were treated with.

Germline values: CDR1 SGHDT, CDR2 YYEEEE. The CDR3 spans 16 residues. V gave up 2 bases and J gave up 3 bases, with 18 bases separating them. Sequenced by immunoSEQ multiplex PCR; TCRdb stores in-frame clones only, minus some. The sample includes about 21,000 clones, under 85% seen only once; the top ten take around 20%. The chain uses TRBV5-6 and TRBJ2-7; possibly TRBD1 for D (5 bases). Sequenced material: CD4+ or CD8+ T cells sorted from blood, taken in a trial of the OX40 agonist ivuxolimab. This sequence was found in an adult with an advanced solid tumor such as melanoma, head and neck, liver or kidney cancer. The CDR3 region has the DNA TGTGCCAGCAGCTTCCGACCCCCTCAGCAGGGCTACGAGCAGTACTTC. It translates to CASSFRPPQQGYEQYF.